This T cell receptor beta chain was sequenced for a study of identical twins. CDR3 size: 13 residues. V was clipped by 0 bases and J by 3 bases, with 3 bases between them. Germline CDR1 is KGHDR and CDR2 is SFDVKD. General study points: Beta out-of-frame sequences displayed a weaker excess of sharing between twins. Invariant cells of the MAIT and iNKT types might have partly distorted the zero-insertion analyses. Rather than following the same donors, the conclusions depended on cross-sectional statistical analysis.

A universal primer site was incorporated via template switching, and the cDNA contained unique molecular identifiers. TCRdb processed the 5' RACE reads anew with MiXCR; each CDR3 protein has one entry. Of roughly 150,000 distinct CDR3 sequences listed, roughly 3.5% are singletons. This clonotype was counted ten times or more. Its antigen is currently unknown. The chain recombines TRBV24-1 with TRBJ2-3; no definite D call. This receptor was taken from a man aged 18 to 29 in good health. The source material was memory T cells sorted from blood. CDR3: CATSDLMTDTQYF. CDR3 nucleotide sequence: TGTGCCACCAGTGATTTGATGACAGATACGCAGTATTTT.